The rows below give T cell receptor beta chains drawn from one sample of a study of read filtering for tumor transcriptome and immune sequencing. MiXCR was run by TCRdb on the reads, yielding one entry per CDR3 protein. The sample lists tens of thousands of distinct CDR3 sequences, approximately 13% occurring once. The sequencing input was a population of CD138-negative cells sorted from bone marrow. These receptors all stem from a donor at least 40 years old with multiple myeloma. Both conserved end residues are part of each CDR3. A D gene is named only where the DNA matches it firmly. Clone size appears in some rows only: once, few, many, or a class for an expanded clone.

d_call | j_call | clone_size | v_call | cdr3_length | cdr3_aa | cdr3_nt
. | TRBJ1-1 | many | TRBV29-1 | 13 | CSVRGWGTTEAFF | TGCAGCGTTAGGGGGTGGGGTACCACTGAAGCTTTCTTT
TRBD1 | TRBJ1-1 | many | TRBV30 | 15 | CAWSTGGFKNTEAFF | TGTGCCTGGAGTACAGGGGGTTTTAAGAACACTGAAGCTTTCTTT
. | TRBJ1-5 | many | TRBV10-3 | 16 | CAISENRVGSNQPQHF | TGTGCCATCAGTGAGAACAGGGTTGGAAGCAATCAGCCCCAGCATTTT
TRBD2 | TRBJ2-6 | . | TRBV7-8 | 18 | CASSFSRRAGAGANVLTF | TGTGCCAGCAGCTTCTCCAGGCGAGCGGGAGCTGGGGCCAACGTCCTGACTTTC
. | TRBJ1-1 | . | TRBV5-1 | 13 | CASSLDMNTETFF | TGCGCCAGCAGCTTGGACATGAACACTGAAACTTTCTTT
TRBD1 | TRBJ2-7 | . | TRBV20-1 | 13 | CSAGGQGLEEQYF | TGCAGTGCTGGCGGACAGGGCCTCGAGGAGCAGTACTTC
TRBD2 | TRBJ2-5 | many | TRBV5-8 | 15 | CASSPREGVGETQYF | TGTGCCAGCAGCCCCCGGGAGGGAGTGGGAGAGACCCAGTACTTC
TRBD2 | TRBJ2-3 | many | TRBV11-3 | 18 | CASSLHSTSGRPPYTQYF | TGTGCCAGCAGCTTACACTCGACTAGCGGGAGGCCCCCCTATACGCAGTATTTT
. | TRBJ2-2 | many | TRBV7-3 | 13 | CASSRSSTGELFF | TGTGCCAGCAGCCGGAGCAGTACCGGGGAGCTGTTTTTT
TRBD2 | TRBJ2-1 | many | TRBV7-3 | 16 | CASSPTGLAGINEQFF | TGTGCCAGCAGCCCAACGGGACTAGCGGGGATCAATGAGCAGTTCTTC
. | TRBJ1-5 | many | TRBV20-1 | 13 | CSARINGAQPQHF | TGCAGTGCTAGAATAAACGGGGCCCAGCCCCAGCATTTT
. | TRBJ1-5 | many | TRBV19 | 13 | CASRHRGNQPQHF | TGTGCCAGTAGGCACAGGGGCAATCAGCCCCAGCATTTT
. | TRBJ2-1 | many | TRBV20-1 | 14 | CSASPFSGYNEQFF | TGCAGTGCGTCACCCTTTAGCGGCTACAATGAGCAGTTCTTC
TRBD1 | TRBJ1-1 | . | TRBV7-2 | 14 | CASSSQRTGTEAFF | TGTGCCAGCAGCTCTCAGCGGACAGGGACTGAAGCTTTCTTT
TRBD2 | TRBJ2-1 | . | TRBV20-1 | 15 | CSARGTAGGGDEQFF | TGCAGTGCTAGGGGGACAGCGGGGGGAGGCGATGAGCAGTTCTTC
. | TRBJ2-7 | many | TRBV21-1 | 16 | CASTFKGQGEWYEQYF | TGTGCCAGCACCTTCAAAGGACAGGGAGAGTGGTACGAGCAGTACTTC
TRBD2 | TRBJ2-3 | . | TRBV5-6 | 16 | CASSFGLAGATDTQYF | TGTGCCAGCAGCTTCGGACTAGCGGGGGCAACAGATACGCAGTATTTT
. | TRBJ2-2 | few | TRBV9 | 15 | CASSGQQGLTGELFF | TGTGCCAGCAGCGGACAACAGGGTCTCACCGGGGAGCTGTTTTTT
TRBD2 | TRBJ2-5 | . | TRBV3-1 | 19 | CASSGSTSGRRRNQESQYF | TGTGCCAGCAGCGGATCGACTAGCGGGAGGCGGCGGAACCAAGAGTCCCAGTACTTC
. | TRBJ2-7 | many | TRBV20-1 | 12 | CSARDVGSEQYF | TGCAGTGCTAGAGACGTGGGAAGCGAGCAGTACTTC
TRBD1 | TRBJ2-3 | . | TRBV11-1 | 18 | CASSLVGWDRLVADTQYF | TGTGCCAGCAGCTTAGTAGGATGGGACAGGCTCGTCGCAGATACGCAGTATTTT
TRBD2 | TRBJ2-1 | . | TRBV6-2/TRBV6-3 | 16 | CASSIETSGTYNEQFF | TGTGCCAGCAGTATCGAAACTAGCGGAACCTACAATGAGCAGTTCTTC
. | TRBJ2-7 | . | TRBV29-1 | 12 | CSVLTGPYEQYF | TGCAGCGTTCTTACTGGCCCCTACGAGCAGTACTTC
. | TRBJ1-1 | few | TRBV5-1 | 15 | CASSLKGPGNTEAFF | TGCGCCAGCAGCTTGAAAGGCCCCGGGAACACTGAAGCTTTCTTT
TRBD2 | TRBJ2-1 | many | TRBV20-1 | 16 | CSARDRASGSRNEQFF | TGCAGTGCTAGAGATCGTGCTAGCGGGAGTAGAAATGAGCAGTTCTTC
TRBD2 | TRBJ2-3 | few | TRBV11-3 | 17 | CASSLEGLAGGRDTQYF | TGTGCCAGCAGCTTAGAAGGGCTAGCGGGAGGCAGAGATACGCAGTATTTT
. | TRBJ2-7 | many | TRBV15 | 15 | CATSRVVGRSYEQYF | TGTGCCACCAGCAGAGTCGTCGGCAGGTCCTACGAGCAGTACTTC
. | TRBJ1-1 | many | TRBV7-9 | 15 | CASSGAESGGTEAFF | TGTGCCAGCAGCGGAGCCGAATCCGGGGGCACTGAAGCTTTCTTT
. | TRBJ2-1 | many | TRBV6-5 | 12 | CASSLRAGEQFF | TGTGCCAGCAGCTTACGAGCTGGTGAGCAGTTCTTC
TRBD2 | TRBJ2-1 | . | TRBV10-2 | 16 | CASSDLAGVGLVRQFF | TGCGCCAGCAGTGATTTAGCGGGAGTGGGACTTGTACGGCAGTTCTTC